The 14 T cell receptor beta chains below were found in one sample sequenced in a study of T cell repertoires in cytomegalovirus infection. Via MiXCR, TCRdb re-called the reads, giving one row per CDR3 protein. Among around 260,000 distinct CDR3 sequences listed, roughly 10% were seen once. Sample: PBMCs. These receptors were obtained from a human donor in good health (CMV status not recorded). Some clones in this sample may be carry-over from other donors' samples.

This clonotype was observed a handful of times. This chain connects TRBV3-1 to TRBJ1-2, with 12 bases aligning to TRBD1. CDR3 size: 15 residues. J was trimmed by 6 bases and V by 2 bases; bases with no gene match: 4. The V gene's germline CDR1 is LGHDT and CDR2 YNNKEL (reference sequence). The CDR3 sequence is CASSQRDRGRNGYTF. The CDR3 nucleotides read TGTGCCAGCAGCCAAAGGGACAGGGGGCGGAATGGCTACACCTTC.

This clonotype was recorded many times. The CDR3 reads CASSLRGGPGNTIYF. The CDR3 bases are TGTGCCAGCAGTTTAAGAGGGGGCCCTGGAAACACCATATATTTT. The chain uses TRBV28 and TRBJ1-3; TRBD1 agrees at 7 bases. CDR1 is MDHEN, CDR2 SYDVKM, per germline. V was clipped by 2 bases and J by 2 bases; unmatched bases: 3. The CDR3 length is 15 residues.

This clonotype has at least ten counts. The V call is TRBV7-2, the J call TRBJ2-1, with 12 bases lining up with TRBD2. Unmatched junction bases numbered 2, after V lost 4 bases and J lost 4 bases. Germline V CDR1 and CDR2: SGHTA, FQGNSA. The CDR3 spans 15 residues. The CDR3, as DNA: TGTGCCAGCAGCTCCCTAGCGGGAGGGTACAATGAGCAGTTCTTC. Its translation is CASSSLAGGYNEQFF.

A few counts support this clonotype. The rearrangement joins TRBV28 to TRBJ1-2; 10 bases are shared with TRBD1. Germline CDR1 and CDR2: MDHEN and SYDVKM. The V gene end was trimmed by 5 bases and the J gene end by 2 bases; junction bases not matched to a gene: 8. This CDR3 has 16 residues. CDR3 in DNA: TGTGCCAGCAGTCTATCTGGGACAGGGGAGAACTATGGCTACACCTTC. This encodes CASSLSGTGENYGYTF.

This clonotype was found many times. The J gene is TRBJ1-2, the V gene TRBV11-2, with 10 bases fitting TRBD1. CDR3 length equals 18 residues. Germline CDR1 reads SGHAT; CDR2 reads FQNNGV. V was pared by 5 bases and J by 5 bases, with 17 bases of the junction left unmatched. CDR3 DNA sequence: TGTGCCAGCAGCCCAGACCACCGGGACAGGGGTCCCCAGTATGGCTACACCTTC. Translated: CASSPDHRDRGPQYGYTF.

In this sample, this clonotype turned up many times. V and J are TRBV14 and TRBJ2-3, with D possibly being TRBD2 (6 bases). With 5 bases removed from V and 2 bases from J, the gap between germline ends came to 14 bases. Germline V gives CDR1 SGHDN, CDR2 FVKESK. CDR3 length: 15 amino acids. For the CDR3, the DNA is TGTGCCAGCAGCATATCCGCGGGATCCACAGATACGCAGTATTTT. Its protein product is CASSISAGSTDTQYF.

This clonotype was seen a few times. The CDR3 is CASSTGTSGIQETQYF. In DNA, the CDR3 is TGTGCCAGCAGCACCGGGACTAGCGGGATTCAAGAGACCCAGTACTTC. The V gene is TRBV5-4, the J gene TRBJ2-5; TRBD2 agrees at 13 bases. Germline loops: CDR1 SGHNT, CDR2 YYREEE (reference sequence). The CDR3 extends over 16 amino acids. V dropped 4 bases and J dropped 2; count of bases not matched to a gene: 5.

This clonotype was seen many times. The CDR3: CASSSTTLNTEAFF. The DNA for the CDR3 is TGTGCCAGCAGCTCAACCACCTTGAACACTGAAGCTTTCTTT. The V call is TRBV7-2, the J call TRBJ1-1, with D hard to call. Germline CDR1 and CDR2: SGHTA and FQGNSA. Between the trimmed V and J ends, which lost 4 bases and 0 bases, there was a span of 9 bases. CDR3 length: 14 residues.

This sequence joins TRBV5-1 and TRBJ2-3, with D perhaps given as TRBD1 or TRBD2 (7 bases each). Per the germline V gene, CDR1 is SGHRS and CDR2 is YFSETQ. The V end lost 0 bases, the J end lost 2 bases, and 13 bases lay between the germline ends. This CDR3 spans 16 amino acids. The CDR3 DNA is TGCGCCAGCAGCTTGGAAAGCGGGACAGTCACAGATACGCAGTATTTT. Translated, it gives CASSLESGTVTDTQYF.

This clonotype was recorded at least ten times. This chain joins TRBV7-2 and TRBJ2-2, with D unresolved. V was cut by 1 base and J by 1 base, with 7 bases left in between. Germline CDR1 reads SGHTA; CDR2 reads FQGNSA. The CDR3 runs 15 residues. This chain's CDR3 is CASSLEGLNTGELFF. In DNA, the CDR3 is TGTGCCAGCAGCTTAGAGGGTCTGAACACCGGGGAGCTGTTTTTT.

This clonotype showed up just a few times. The chain is built from TRBV6-1 and TRBJ2-3; 7 nucleotides line up with TRBD2. V lost 6 bases, J lost 3 bases, and 12 bases stayed unmatched. The length of the CDR3 is 16 residues. In germline, CDR1 is MNHNS, CDR2 SASEGT. CDR3 region: CASRHLAALETDTQYF. The DNA for the CDR3 is TGTGCCAGCAGGCACCTAGCGGCCCTGGAGACAGATACGCAGTATTTT.

This clonotype was counted ten times or more. V usage is TRBV7-2 and J usage is TRBJ2-3; D is possibly TRBD2 (5 bases). There are 15 residues in the CDR3. CDR1 is SGHTA and CDR2 is FQGNSA in the germline V gene. The V end lost 0 bases, the J end lost 5 bases, and 12 bases lay between the germline ends. The CDR3 spells CASSLALLGIDTQYF. The CDR3 region has the DNA TGTGCCAGCAGCTTAGCGCTACTAGGCATAGATACGCAGTATTTT.

Many counts were recorded for this clonotype. This chain links TRBV7-2 with TRBJ1-5; possible D gene TRBD1, 6 bases. The V gene lost 5 bases and the J gene lost 1 base, with 9 bases spanning the gap. Germline values: CDR1 SGHTA, CDR2 FQGNSA. The CDR3 sequence is 14 residues long. CDR3 protein: CASSQGSSNQPQHF. The CDR3 DNA reads TGTGCCAGCAGCCAGGGGTCCAGCAATCAGCCCCAGCATTTT.

This clonotype was detected only a few times. The V gene is TRBV5-5, the J gene TRBJ2-3; D is unresolved. The germline V gene encodes CDR1 SGHKS and CDR2 YYEKEE (reference sequence). Trimming took off 4 bases at V and 1 base at J, with 13 bases between the two ends. The CDR3 runs to 15 residues. CDR3 nucleotides: TGTGCCAGCAGCCCCTTCGGGCTTGGCACAGATACGCAGTATTTT. As protein: CASSPFGLGTDTQYF.